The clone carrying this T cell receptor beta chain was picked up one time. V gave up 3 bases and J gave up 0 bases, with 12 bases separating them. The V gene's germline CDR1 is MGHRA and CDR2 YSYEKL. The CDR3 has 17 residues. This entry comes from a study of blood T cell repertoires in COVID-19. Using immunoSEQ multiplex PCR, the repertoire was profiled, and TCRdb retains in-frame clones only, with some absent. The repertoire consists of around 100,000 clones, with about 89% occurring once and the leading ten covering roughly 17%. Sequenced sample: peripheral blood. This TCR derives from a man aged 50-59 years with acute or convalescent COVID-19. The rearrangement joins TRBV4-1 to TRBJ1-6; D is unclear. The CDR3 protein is CASSHPPGVSYNSPLHF. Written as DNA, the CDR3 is TGCGCCAGCAGCCACCCCCCGGGTGTCTCCTATAATTCACCCCTCCACTTT.